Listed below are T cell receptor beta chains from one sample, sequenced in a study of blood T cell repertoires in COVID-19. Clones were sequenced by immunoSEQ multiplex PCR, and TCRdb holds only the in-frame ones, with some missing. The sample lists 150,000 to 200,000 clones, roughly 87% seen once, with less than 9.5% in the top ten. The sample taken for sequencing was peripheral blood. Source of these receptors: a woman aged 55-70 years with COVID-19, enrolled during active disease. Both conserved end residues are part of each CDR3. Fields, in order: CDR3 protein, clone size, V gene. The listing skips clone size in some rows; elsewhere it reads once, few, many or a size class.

CASSLTGLGYEQYF,NA,TRBV5-1
CSVGQGAGETQYF,NA,TRBV29-1
CASSATPGTGFSYGYTF,NA,TRBV11-2
CASSWGGQSYNEQFF,few,TRBV6-6
CASSYSSGEGWDTQYF,NA,TRBV6-5
CASSLVPVSSYNEQFF,NA,TRBV7-8
CASSSMTGVSNQPQHF,once,TRBV7-8
CASSLSTRGVTQYF,NA,TRBV5-4
CASSHRVTGGGYFF,NA,TRBV3-1/TRBV3-2
CASSPRQLSPHEQYF,NA,TRBV18
CASSFIAGGDEQYF,few,TRBV5-4
CASSQGAGNYGYTF,NA,TRBV7-3
CASTEDRRSGNTIYF,NA,TRBV6-5
CASSPKDRLNTEAFF,few,TRBV7-9
CASSQEVNYNEQFF,NA,TRBV7-6
CASSSQGKSGYTF,once,TRBV7-9
CASPPPGGGKNTGELFF,NA,TRBV7-3
CASSRQGLDYGYTF,NA,TRBV6-5
CASSRAYETQYF,NA,TRBV11-2
CASSLVAYEQYF,NA,TRBV28
CASSLVSGSGRDTQYF,few,TRBV7-9
CASSSSVIQETQYF,NA,TRBV18
CASSLGQAYNQPQHF,NA,TRBV7-2
CASSRQGRETQYF,NA,TRBV25-1
CASSLGGTRGETQYF,NA,TRBV11-2
CASSSGYTPDNSPLHF,NA,TRBV5-4
CATSSPRTVGNTIYF,NA,TRBV15
CASLTGQINQPQHF,NA,TRBV7-9
CASSLPGLAGGCTGELFF,few,TRBV5-7